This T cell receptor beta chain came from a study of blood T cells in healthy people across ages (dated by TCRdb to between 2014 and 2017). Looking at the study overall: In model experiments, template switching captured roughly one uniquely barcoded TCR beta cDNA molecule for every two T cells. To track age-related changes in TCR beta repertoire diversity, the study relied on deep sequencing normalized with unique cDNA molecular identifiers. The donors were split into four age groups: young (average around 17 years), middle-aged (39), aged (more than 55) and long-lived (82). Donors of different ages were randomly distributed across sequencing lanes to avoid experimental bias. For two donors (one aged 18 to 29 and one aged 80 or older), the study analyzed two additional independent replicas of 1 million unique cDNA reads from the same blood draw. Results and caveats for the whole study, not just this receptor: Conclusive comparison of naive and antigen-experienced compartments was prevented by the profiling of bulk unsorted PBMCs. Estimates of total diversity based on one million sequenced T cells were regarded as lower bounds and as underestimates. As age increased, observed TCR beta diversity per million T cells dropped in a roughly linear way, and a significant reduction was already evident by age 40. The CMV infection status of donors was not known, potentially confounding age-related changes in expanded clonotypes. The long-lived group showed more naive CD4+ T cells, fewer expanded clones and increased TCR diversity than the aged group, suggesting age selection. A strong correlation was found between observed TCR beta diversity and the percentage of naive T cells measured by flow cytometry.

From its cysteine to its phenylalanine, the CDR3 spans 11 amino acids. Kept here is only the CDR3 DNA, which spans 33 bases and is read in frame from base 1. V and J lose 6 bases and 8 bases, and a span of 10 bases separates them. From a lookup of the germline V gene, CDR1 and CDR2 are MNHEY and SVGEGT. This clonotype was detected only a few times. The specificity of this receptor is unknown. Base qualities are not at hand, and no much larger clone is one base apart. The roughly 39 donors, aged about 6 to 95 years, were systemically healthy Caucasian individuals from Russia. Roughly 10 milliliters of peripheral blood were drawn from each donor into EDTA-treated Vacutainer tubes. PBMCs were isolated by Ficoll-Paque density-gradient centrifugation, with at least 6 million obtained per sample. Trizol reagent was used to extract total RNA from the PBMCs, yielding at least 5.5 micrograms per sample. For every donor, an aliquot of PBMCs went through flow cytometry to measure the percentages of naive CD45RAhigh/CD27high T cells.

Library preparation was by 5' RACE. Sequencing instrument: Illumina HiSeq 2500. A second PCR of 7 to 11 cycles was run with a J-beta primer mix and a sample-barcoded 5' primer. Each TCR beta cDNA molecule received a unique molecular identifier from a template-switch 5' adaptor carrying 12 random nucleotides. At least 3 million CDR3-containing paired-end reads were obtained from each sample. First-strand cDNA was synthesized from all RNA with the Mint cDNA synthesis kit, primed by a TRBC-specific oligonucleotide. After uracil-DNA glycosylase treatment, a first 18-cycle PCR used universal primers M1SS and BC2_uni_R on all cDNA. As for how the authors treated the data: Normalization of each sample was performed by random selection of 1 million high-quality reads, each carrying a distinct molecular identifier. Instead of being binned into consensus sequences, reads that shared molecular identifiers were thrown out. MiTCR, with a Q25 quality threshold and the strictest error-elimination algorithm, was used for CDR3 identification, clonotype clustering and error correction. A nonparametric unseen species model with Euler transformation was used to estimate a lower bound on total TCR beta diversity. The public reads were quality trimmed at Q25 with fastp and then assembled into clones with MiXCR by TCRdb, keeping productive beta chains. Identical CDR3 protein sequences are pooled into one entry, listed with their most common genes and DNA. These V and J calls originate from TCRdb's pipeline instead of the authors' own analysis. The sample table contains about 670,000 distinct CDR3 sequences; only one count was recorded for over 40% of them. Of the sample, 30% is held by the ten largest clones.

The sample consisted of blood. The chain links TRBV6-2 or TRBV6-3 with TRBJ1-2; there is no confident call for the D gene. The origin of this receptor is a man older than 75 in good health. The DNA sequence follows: TGTGCCAGCAGCCGTATTGGAGGCTACACCTTC. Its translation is CASSRIGGYTF.